One and the same sample provided the 21 T cell receptor beta chains below, sequenced in a study of blood T cell repertoires in COVID-19. Some clones are missing from TCRdb's copy, which holds only in-frame ones; the method was immunoSEQ multiplex PCR. Here the sample spans more than 75,000 clones, about 90% being singletons. The sequenced sample consisted of peripheral blood. The receptor set was obtained from a woman of 80 years or more with acute or convalescent COVID-19.

Concerning this clone itself: Other DNA sequences in this sample translate to the same CDR3. The chain links TRBV2 to TRBJ2-2, with TRBD2 identical over 9 bases. Germline values: CDR1 SNHLY, CDR2 FYNNEI. The CDR3 extends over 16 amino acids. V was pared by 1 base and J by 0 bases, with 0 bases of the junction left unmatched. In DNA, the CDR3 is TGTGCCAGCAGTGAAGGCGGGGGGGCGAACACCGGGGAGCTGTTTTTT. Amino acid sequence: CASSEGGGANTGELFF.

The chain links TRBV5-4 to TRBJ2-3; weak D call: TRBD2 (6 bases). V was trimmed by 2 bases and J by 1 base, leaving 8 bases between them. The CDR3 runs 14 residues. Germline V gene sequence: CDR1 SGHNT, CDR2 YYREEE (reference sequence). As DNA, the CDR3 is TGTGCCAGCAGCTTCGCTAGCGGCACAGATACGCAGTATTTT. Translation gives CASSFASGTDTQYF.

The rearrangement links TRBV4-2 to TRBJ1-1, with 8 bases that match TRBD1. This CDR3 region has 17 residues. Germline values: CDR1 LGHNA, CDR2 YNFKEQ. The junction had 14 bases not matched to a gene; V was cut back by 3 bases and J by 5 bases. The CDR3 bases are TGTGCCAGCAGCCAGGTAGACAGGGGTTTTACTCAAACTGAAGCTTTCTTT. Protein sequence: CASSQVDRGFTQTEAFF.

In the case of this clone: An end of the junction does not agree with germline; a read error may underlie this. This rearrangement joins TRBV10-1 to TRBJ2-2, with 8 nucleotides matching TRBD1. The CDR3 length is 15 residues. In germline, CDR1 is WNHNN, CDR2 SYGVQD (reference sequence). This CDR3 is CASVFRDRNPGELFF. CDR3 sequence (DNA): TGCGCCAGCGTCTTCCGGGACAGGAACCCCGGGGAGCTGTTTTTT.

The chain carries TRBV11-2 and TRBJ1-6; possibly TRBD1 for D (6 bases). The CDR3 has 14 residues. The V end lost 2 bases, the J end lost 9 bases, and 11 bases lay between the germline ends. CDR1 and CDR2 from the germline V gene are SGHAT and FQNNGV. The CDR3 nucleotides are TGTGCCAGCAGCTTATCGGGACACCTTTCACCCCTCCACTTT. This encodes CASSLSGHLSPLHF.

This clone was detected once. The chain recombines TRBV3-1 (or the pseudogene TRBV3-2) with TRBJ2-7; TRBD2 is a possible D gene (5 bases). Between the trimmed V and J ends, which lost 1 base and 7 bases, there was a span of 5 bases. Per the germline V gene, CDR1 is LGHDT and CDR2 is YNNKEL (reference sequence). The CDR3 length is 11 residues. The CDR3 region has the DNA TGTGCCAGCAGCCAAGGCGGGGAGCAGTACTTC. Translation: CASSQGGEQYF.

This clone has a handful of counts. The chain couples TRBV7-3 to TRBJ2-1; 8 nucleotides agree with TRBD1. The CDR3 runs 17 residues. The germline CDR1 and CDR2 sequences are SGHTA and FQGTGA. The V segment lost 2 bases and the J segment 5 bases; nucleotides outside the gene matches: 11. The CDR3 DNA reads as TGTGCCAGCAGCTTATACAGGGGGGCCAATATACACAATGAGCAGTTCTTC. Translated, it gives CASSLYRGANIHNEQFF. The full variable domain, in which reference TRBV7-3 and TRBJ2-1 provide the parts outside the CDR3, is GAGVSQTPSNKVTEKGKYVELRCDPISGHTALYWYRQSLGQGPEFLIYFQGTGAADDSGLPNDRFFAVRPEGSVSTLKIQRTERGDSAVYLCASSLYRGANIHNEQFFGPGTRLTVL.

In this sample, this clone turned up once. The chain employs TRBV2 and TRBJ1-2; perhaps TRBD1 as D (5 bases). V was pared by 5 bases and J by 2 bases, with 9 bases between. Germline V gene lookup returns CDR1 SNHLY and CDR2 FYNNEI. The CDR3 consists of 13 residues. For the CDR3, the DNA is TGTGCCAGCAGTTTTGACAGCAACTATGGCTACACCTTC. Its translation: CASSFDSNYGYTF.

The CDR3 reads CASNRPGSPLHF. The CDR3 DNA reads TGTGCCAGCAACCGCCCCGGTTCTCCCCTCCACTTT. The V call is TRBV25-1, the J call TRBJ1-6; D gene uncertain. The germline V gene has CDR1 MGHDK and CDR2 SYGVNS. This CDR3 is built from 12 residues. V was pared by 7 bases and J by 13 bases, with 14 bases between.

This clone was seen once. V usage is TRBV30 and J usage is TRBJ1-5; no clear D. There are 16 residues in the CDR3. CDR1 is GTSNPN and CDR2 is SVGIG in the germline V gene (reference sequence). V was clipped by 4 bases and J by 2 bases, with 18 bases between them. For the CDR3, the DNA is TGTGCCTGGACCCGGGGATCCCATAAGGGCAATCAGCCCCAGCATTTT. It codes for CAWTRGSHKGNQPQHF.

Only a few counts were recorded for this clone. The chain couples TRBV7-6 to TRBJ2-1; 12 bases are a match to TRBD2. Germline V gene data show CDR1 as SGHVS and CDR2 as FNYEAQ. V was clipped by 5 bases and J by 9 bases; unmatched bases: 8. The CDR3 contains 15 residues. CDR3 region: CASSPSGGAMGEQFF. Here the CDR3 DNA reads TGTGCCAGCAGCCCTAGCGGGGGGGCGATGGGTGAGCAGTTCTTC.

The chain combines TRBV27 with TRBJ1-2; tentatively, D is TRBD1 (5 bases). Trimming shortened V by 3 bases and J by 5 bases, and 13 bases separated the two germline ends. Germline assignment: CDR1 MNHEY and CDR2 SMNVEV (reference sequence). The CDR3 is 14 residues long. Here the CDR3 reads CASSLVAGNYGYTF. The DNA of the CDR3 is TGTGCCAGCAGTTTGGTTGCAGGGAATTATGGCTACACCTTC.

This chain joins TRBV6-6 and TRBJ2-7; 7 bases are shared with TRBD1. V shed 4 bases, J shed 3 bases, and the junction held 3 bases outside the gene matches. The CDR3 loop spans 13 amino acids. Per germline, CDR1 MNHNY and CDR2 SVGAGI (reference sequence). The CDR3 loop is CASSFRGYYEQYF. In DNA form, the CDR3 reads TGTGCCAGCAGTTTCAGGGGGTACTACGAGCAGTACTTC.

J is TRBJ1-1 and V is TRBV4-1; 9 bases align to TRBD1. The CDR3 is made up of 13 amino acids. V trimming: 6 bases; J trimming: 5 bases; junction bases outside the gene matches: 4. Germline-derived CDR1 and CDR2 are MGHRA and YSYEKL. The CDR3 DNA sequence: TGCGCCAGCAGTCGACAGGGGGGGACTGAAGCTTTCTTT. Translated, it gives CASSRQGGTEAFF.

The chain is built from TRBV6-2 or TRBV6-3 and TRBJ2-3, with D possibly being TRBD2 (5 bases). The CDR3 has 15 residues. The V end lost 2 bases, the J end lost 6 bases, and 15 bases lay between the germline ends. Germline V lookup: CDR1 MNHEY, CDR2 SVGEGT. Here the CDR3 DNA reads TGTGCCAGCAGTTACGCGGGTCCCGTCGCCGATACGCAGTATTTT. Amino acids: CASSYAGPVADTQYF.

This clone was seen a single time. The chain links TRBV7-9 to TRBJ2-3; D gene uncertain. This CDR3 has 15 amino acids. Looked up from germline, CDR1 is SEHNR and CDR2 is FQNEAQ (reference sequence). Trimming cost V 0 bases and J 4 bases, with 11 bases left between them. The CDR3 region is CASSLALERSDTQYF. The CDR3 coding sequence is TGTGCCAGCAGCTTAGCCCTGGAGAGGTCAGATACGCAGTATTTT.

This clone was seen only a few times. CDR3 DNA: TGCGCCAGCAGCTTGACAGGGGCCAAGGAGACCCAGTACTTC. Protein: CASSLTGAKETQYF. V and J are TRBV5-1 and TRBJ2-5, with 7 bases lining up with TRBD1. Germline V gene data show CDR1 as SGHRS and CDR2 as YFSETQ. The CDR3 is 14 residues long. Losses at the gene ends were 1 base for V and 5 bases for J; bases not matched to a gene: 5.

CDR3 DNA: TGTGCCAGCAGCTCCTCGGACAGGGGCGGCGAGACCCAGTACTTC. Translated: CASSSSDRGGETQYF. The gene calls are TRBV11-1 and TRBJ2-5; TRBD1 aligns across 9 bases. The CDR3 is 15 amino acids. Trimming at V came to 4 bases and at J to 5 bases, leaving 8 bases not matched to a gene. The germline V gene has CDR1 SGHAT and CDR2 FQDESV (reference sequence).

The DNA of the CDR3 is TGTGCCAGCAGCTTAAGAGGGAGGGCTGGGGCCAACGTCCTGACTTTC. Translating gives CASSLRGRAGANVLTF. The chain carries TRBV7-3 and TRBJ2-6; 7 bases match TRBD2. Unmatched junction bases numbered 2, after V lost 1 base and J lost 2 bases. There are 16 residues in the CDR3. The germline V gene has CDR1 SGHTA and CDR2 FQGTGA.

The chain joins TRBV5-4 to TRBJ1-1; D is perhaps TRBD1 (5 bases). The CDR3 has 15 residues. Trimming left V 0 bases short and J 0 bases short, with 9 bases between. The germline gives CDR1 SGHNT, CDR2 YYREEE (reference sequence). CDR3 region: CASSLEGVMNTEAFF. CDR3 sequence (DNA): TGTGCCAGCAGCTTGGAAGGGGTCATGAACACTGAAGCTTTCTTT.

The chain carries TRBV6-1 and TRBJ2-7; the D is unclear. V was shortened by 3 bases and J by 2 bases, with 11 bases between the two germline ends. The CDR3 is 14 amino acids. CDR1 is MNHNS and CDR2 is SASEGT in the germline V gene. CDR3 protein: CASSEQGDTYEQYF. The CDR3 DNA follows: TGTGCCAGCAGTGAGCAAGGTGACACCTACGAGCAGTACTTC.